Detailed here is one TCR beta chain. Assay used: immunoSEQ multiplex PCR; TCRdb lists only in-frame clones, some missing. The profile shows approximately 84,000 clones, 70% to 90% of them singletons. This entry is derived from a study of glioma-infiltrating T cells after dendritic cell vaccination. CDR3 length equals 13 residues. Trimming stripped 0 bases from V and 14 bases from J, with 11 bases between. Germline-derived CDR1 and CDR2 are SEHNR and FQNEAQ (reference sequence). Fresh-frozen tumor tissue and more than two years of survival data were available for all. The origin of this receptor is a human donor with glioblastoma. The chain uses TRBV7-9 and TRBJ1-6, with D perhaps matching TRBD1 (6 bases). This specimen consisted of blood, obtained before dendritic cell vaccination. The CDR3 protein is CASSLAQGRSLHF. As DNA, the CDR3 is TGTGCCAGCAGCTTAGCACAGGGACGCTCCCTCCACTTT.